This TCR beta chain was identified in a study of molecular identifiers for immune sequencing clone quantification. Study-level results: Clones of above 20 RNA copies carried over 97% of effector molecules; in naive cells they carried under 1%.

This clonotype was recorded a few times. Its antigen is not known. TCRdb independently ran MiXCR on the PCR reads; one entry per CDR3 protein. The table shows 100,000 or so distinct CDR3 sequences, with less than 35% occurring only once. Sequencing input: naive CD8+ T cells from blood, with Jurkat cell RNA spiked in. Subset of the sample: FACS-sorted CD8+CD4-CCR7+CD45RA+ naive T cells. The clonotype was recovered from a human donor in good health. Some libraries in this study had Jurkat cell RNA spiked in.

CDR3 protein: CASSLGDTSGRGYEQYF. CDR3 coding DNA: TGTGCCAGCAGCTTAGGAGACACTAGCGGGAGAGGCTACGAGCAGTACTTC. This chain joins TRBV7-9 and TRBJ2-7; 11 bases are shared with TRBD2. The CDR3 runs to 17 residues. Germline lookup yields CDR1 SEHNR and CDR2 FQNEAQ (reference sequence). Germline trimming cut 1 base from V and 3 bases from J; bases unmatched to any gene: 8.